The 19 T cell receptor beta chains reported below all come from one sample, sequenced in a study of T cells expressing NK-cell markers. TCRdb re-called the 5' RACE reads, yielding one record per CDR3 amino acid sequence without DNA. The listing records about 550,000 distinct CDR3 sequences. Sequencing was done on a sample of blood T cells: a sorted CD56 or NKG2C T cell subset, CD4+ or CD8+ T cells, or bulk PBMC T cells (not recorded which). These receptors all come from a man younger than 30 in good health.

V usage is TRBV10-1 and J usage is TRBJ2-2; TCRdb designates TRBD1, a call that cannot be tested without DNA. This CDR3 is built from 17 residues. Germline CDR1 and CDR2: WNHNN and SYGVQD (reference sequence). The CDR3: CASSEFRGGFGTGELFF.

V and J are TRBV7-8 and TRBJ1-1; with no DNA, the TCRdb D assignment of TRBD1 cannot be verified. This CDR3 has 16 amino acids. In germline, CDR1 is SGHVS, CDR2 FQNEAQ. The CDR3 region is CASSWFTGGLNTEAFF.

The chain carries TRBV20-1 and TRBJ2-3; the D gene TCRdb calls, TRBD2, cannot be checked with no DNA. The CDR3 contains 16 residues. Per the germline V gene, CDR1 is DFQATT and CDR2 is SNEGSKA (reference sequence). The CDR3 region is CSARDGAGALGDTQYF.

This sequence joins TRBV12-3 or TRBV12-4 and TRBJ1-1; TCRdb proposes TRBD1, but this gene call is untestable without DNA. CDR3 length: 14 amino acids. The CDR3 protein is CASSLRQGADEAFF.

J is TRBJ2-1 and V is TRBV24-1; TCRdb's assignment of TRBD1 cannot be checked, as there is no DNA. From germline, CDR1 is KGHDR and CDR2 SFDVKD. The CDR3 consists of 14 residues. The CDR3 is CATRSNQGSNEQFF.

This chain joins TRBV7-3 and TRBJ1-2; with no DNA, the TCRdb D assignment of TRBD1 cannot be verified. CDR3 length equals 14 residues. Looked up from germline, CDR1 is SGHTA and CDR2 is FQGTGA. The CDR3: CASSLYRGASGYTF.

The CDR3 is CASSVGVGQGPREAFF. The chain combines TRBV2 with TRBJ1-1; TCRdb lists TRBD1, though no DNA is available to test this call. CDR3 size: 16 residues. Germline loops: CDR1 SNHLY, CDR2 FYNNEI.

V usage is TRBV18 and J usage is TRBJ2-3; TCRdb picks TRBD1, but there is no DNA to check that call. Per germline, CDR1 KGHSH and CDR2 LQKENI. The CDR3 is 13 amino acids. The CDR3 loop is CASSRDRGDTQYF. Full variable domain (rest looked up from reference TRBV18 and TRBJ2-3): NAGVMQNPRHLVRRRGQEARLRCSPMKGHSHVYWYRQLPEEGLKFMVYLQKENIIDESGMPKERFSAEFPKEGPSILRIQQVVRGDSAAYFCASSRDRGDTQYFGPGTRLTVL.

This CDR3 reads CASSQDEGQDSPLHF. The gene calls are TRBV4-3 and TRBJ1-6. The CDR3 has 15 amino acids. In germline, CDR1 is LGHNA, CDR2 YSLEER.

The rearrangement uses TRBV4-1 and TRBJ2-4; there is no DNA to check the TCRdb D call of TRBD1. Germline CDR1 is MGHRA and CDR2 is YSYEKL. This CDR3 spans 14 amino acids. The CDR3 protein is CASSQERQGGFQYF.

The CDR3 loop reads CASRIRAGGPQETQYF. V is TRBV12-3 or TRBV12-4 and J is TRBJ2-5; the D gene TCRdb calls, TRBD2, cannot be checked with no DNA. This CDR3 region has 16 residues.

The genes are TRBV28 and TRBJ2-1; the D call of TRBD2 rests on TCRdb alone, since no DNA is present to check it. The CDR3 is 16 amino acids. From germline, CDR1 is MDHEN and CDR2 SYDVKM. The CDR3 here is CASSKGLAGSYNEQFF. The whole variable domain, filled in from reference TRBV28 and TRBJ2-1, reads DVKVTQSSRYLVKRTGEKVFLECVQDMDHENMFWYRQDPGLGLRLIYFSYDVKMKEKGDIPEGYSVSREKKERFSLILESASTNQTSMYLCASSKGLAGSYNEQFFGPGTRLTVL.

The chain recombines TRBV25-1 with TRBJ2-1; TCRdb's D gene call, TRBD2, goes unchecked for lack of DNA. Germline V gene data show CDR1 as MGHDK and CDR2 as SYGVNS. The CDR3 has 16 residues. This chain's CDR3 is CASSESSVASYNEQFF.

The chain links TRBV11-2 to TRBJ2-7; TCRdb's D call of TRBD1 is untestable without DNA. In germline, CDR1 is SGHAT, CDR2 FQNNGV. The CDR3 length is 15 residues. The CDR3 is CASSLAPGTGREQYF. The variable domain in full, with the rest retrieved from reference TRBV11-2 and TRBJ2-7, is EAGVAQSPRYKIIEKRQSVAFWCNPISGHATLYWYQQILGQGPKLLIQFQNNGVVDDSQLPKDRFSAERLKGVDSTLKIQPAKLEDSAVYLCASSLAPGTGREQYFGPGTRLTVT.

V usage is TRBV12-3 or TRBV12-4 and J usage is TRBJ2-1; TCRdb outputs TRBD2, but without DNA this stays unchecked. This CDR3 spans 15 amino acids. The CDR3 protein is CASSNQRGAYNEQFF.

The J gene is TRBJ2-2, the V gene TRBV11-3; TCRdb selects TRBD1, and the lack of DNA leaves this call unchecked. The CDR3 runs to 16 residues. Per the germline V gene, CDR1 is SGHNT and CDR2 is YENEEA. Here the CDR3 reads CASSLGDSGATGELFF. The variable domain in full, completed from reference TRBV11-3 and TRBJ2-2, reads EAGVVQSPRYKIIEKKQPVAFWCNPISGHNTLYWYLQNLGQGPELLIRYENEEAVDDSQLPKDRFSAERLKGVDSTLKIQPAELGDSAVYLCASSLGDSGATGELFFGEGSRLTVL.

The chain has TRBV5-1 and TRBJ2-3; TCRdb outputs TRBD2, but without DNA this stays unchecked. Germline values: CDR1 SGHRS, CDR2 YFSETQ. There are 16 residues in the CDR3. The CDR3 region is CASSLSASGIGDTQYF.

The chain carries TRBV24-1 and TRBJ2-3; the TCRdb D gene call, TRBD1, has no DNA to confirm it. Germline V CDR1 and CDR2: KGHDR, SFDVKD. The length of the CDR3 is 16 residues. The CDR3 is CATSDFGTGPEYTQYF.

The chain joins TRBV7-3 to TRBJ2-6. CDR1 and CDR2 (germline): SGHTA, FQGTGA. The CDR3 consists of 15 residues. This CDR3 reads CASSDDGLGANVLTF.